The 14 T cell receptor beta chains reported below all come from one sample, sequenced in a study of OX40 agonist ivuxolimab in advanced cancers. Assay: immunoSEQ multiplex PCR; the TCRdb copy retains only in-frame clones and omits some. The sample contains about 100,000 clones, roughly 88% of which appear only once. The sequences come from CD4+ or CD8+ T cells sorted from blood, collected in a trial of the OX40 agonist ivuxolimab. The origin of the receptors is an adult with an advanced solid tumor such as melanoma, head and neck, liver or kidney cancer.

The chain carries TRBV18 and TRBJ2-2, with D maybe TRBD1 (6 bases). V was pared by 1 base and J by 1 base, with 10 bases between. CDR3 length equals 16 residues. Germline V gene sequence: CDR1 KGHSH, CDR2 LQKENI. The DNA of the CDR3 is TGTGCCAGCTCACCACGCCCAGGGGTGAACACCGGGGAGCTGTTTTTT. This gives the protein CASSPRPGVNTGELFF.

The V call is TRBV7-2, the J call TRBJ2-2, with a tentative D call TRBD2 (6 bases). V shed 6 bases and J shed 2 bases, with 13 bases lying between them. Germline loops: CDR1 SGHTA, CDR2 FQGNSA. This CDR3 is 15 amino acids long. As DNA, the CDR3 is TGTGCCAGCAGAAGCCCGGGACTTAACACCGGGGAGCTGTTTTTT. This gives the protein CASRSPGLNTGELFF.

The V call is TRBV5-1, the J call TRBJ1-2, with 9 bases identical to TRBD1. Germline V gene sequence: CDR1 SGHRS, CDR2 YFSETQ. CDR3 size: 15 residues. V dropped 3 bases and J dropped 2; count of bases not matched to a gene: 5. CDR3 sequence (DNA): TGCGCCAGCAGCTCTATGACAGGGGGAAACTATGGCTACACCTTC. Translating it yields CASSSMTGGNYGYTF. Filled out from reference TRBV5-1 and TRBJ1-2, the complete variable domain reads KAGVTQTPRYLIKTRGQQVTLSCSPISGHRSVSWYQQTPGQGLQFLFEYFSETQRNKGNFPGRFSGRQFSNSRSEMNVSTLELGDSALYLCASSSMTGGNYGYTFGSGTRLTVV.

V and J are TRBV6-5 and TRBJ2-5; the match to TRBD1 covers 7 bases. Germline CDR1 is MNHEY and CDR2 is SVGAGI. The CDR3 is made up of 14 amino acids. J lost 8 bases, V lost 4 bases, and 10 bases had no gene match. The CDR3, as DNA: TGTGCCAGCAGTTGGGACAGCATAGGAGGAACCCAGTACTTC. Amino acids: CASSWDSIGGTQYF.

The rearrangement uses TRBV5-6 and TRBJ1-2, with a possible D match to TRBD1 (6 bases). V lost 0 bases, J lost 4 bases, and 13 bases lay in between. The CDR3 loop spans 15 amino acids. CDR1 is SGHDT, CDR2 YYEEEE, per germline. The CDR3 nucleotides read TGTGCCAGCAGCTTGGGGGGGCAGGCCCCCTATGGCTACACCTTC. Translated: CASSLGGQAPYGYTF.

The rearrangement links TRBV7-8 to TRBJ2-3; TRBD2 aligns across 14 bases. Losses at the gene ends were 3 bases for V and 4 bases for J; bases not matched to a gene: 6. Germline CDR1 reads SGHVS; CDR2 reads FQNEAQ. The CDR3 has 17 residues. The CDR3 spells CASSFRLAGGRADTQYF. In DNA form, the CDR3 reads TGTGCCAGCAGCTTTCGACTAGCGGGAGGGCGCGCAGATACGCAGTATTTT.

The V and J genes are TRBV6-5 and TRBJ2-4, with 10 bases aligning to TRBD2. The junction had 5 bases not matched to a gene; V was cut back by 8 bases and J by 7 bases. The CDR3 has 13 residues. CDR1 MNHEY and CDR2 SVGAGI come from the germline V gene. CDR3 residues: CASSGLAKNIQYF. In DNA form, the CDR3 reads TGTGCCAGCTCGGGACTAGCGAAGAACATTCAGTACTTC.

The rearrangement uses TRBV5-1 and TRBJ2-3; a weak D match, TRBD1 (5 bases). The CDR3 has 14 amino acids. In germline, CDR1 is SGHRS, CDR2 YFSETQ. V was trimmed by 2 bases and J by 2 bases, leaving 9 bases between them. This chain's CDR3 is CASSFTGDTDTQYF. CDR3 nucleotides: TGCGCCAGCAGCTTCACAGGAGACACAGATACGCAGTATTTT.

This chain uses TRBV7-8 with TRBJ2-3, with 10 positions matching TRBD1. Germline-derived CDR1 and CDR2 are SGHVS and FQNEAQ. The junction had 4 bases not matched to a gene; V was cut back by 5 bases and J by 2 bases. CDR3 length: 15 residues. The CDR3 DNA is TGTGCCAGCAGCGTGGGACAGGGGAACACAGATACGCAGTATTTT. Translation gives CASSVGQGNTDTQYF.

The chain recombines TRBV6-1 with TRBJ1-1; D gene unclear. Per germline, CDR1 MNHNS and CDR2 SASEGT. Trimming took off 3 bases at V and 10 bases at J, with 15 bases between the two ends. The length of the CDR3 is 13 residues. CDR3: CASSDRSEAGAFF. CDR3 nucleotides: TGTGCCAGCAGTGACAGGTCCGAAGCGGGAGCTTTCTTT.

V is TRBV9 and J is TRBJ1-3; TRBD1 might be the D (5 bases). V was clipped by 3 bases and J by 1 base, with 26 bases between them. Germline loops: CDR1 SGDLS, CDR2 YYNGEE. The CDR3 has 20 amino acids. As DNA, the CDR3 is TGTGCCAGCAGCGCGCAACTCCCCTTCGTCGGGGGGTTTTCTGGAAACACCATATATTTT. It encodes CASSAQLPFVGGFSGNTIYF.

The chain couples TRBV9 to TRBJ2-5; D unclear. Trimming cost V 7 bases and J 4 bases, with 14 bases left between them. Germline values: CDR1 SGDLS, CDR2 YYNGEE. The CDR3 runs 13 residues. For the CDR3, the DNA is TGTGCCAGCGGTGGCTCCCTGTTAGAGACCCAGTACTTC. Translated, it gives CASGGSLLETQYF.

The gene calls are TRBV11-2 and TRBJ1-1, with 9 bases fitting TRBD1. The J segment lost 7 bases and the V segment lost 2 bases, leaving 2 bases of the junction unmatched. CDR3 length equals 13 residues. Per the germline V gene, CDR1 is SGHAT and CDR2 is FQNNGV. The CDR3, as DNA: TGTGCCAGCAGCTTAAGGACAGGGGTTGAAGCTTTCTTT. It specifies CASSLRTGVEAFF.

The V call is TRBV19, the J call TRBJ2-5, with D hard to call. Germline V gives CDR1 LNHDA, CDR2 SQIVND (reference sequence). V was pared by 1 base and J by 4 bases, with 10 bases between. The CDR3 loop spans 14 amino acids. The CDR3 here is CASSIGQYGETQYF. CDR3 coding DNA: TGTGCCAGTAGTATAGGGCAGTATGGAGAGACCCAGTACTTC.